The clone carrying this TCR beta chain was seen at least ten times. Trimming at V came to 6 bases and at J to 2 bases, leaving 5 bases not matched to a gene. Germline V CDR1 and CDR2: SQVTM, ANQGSEA. This CDR3 has 14 amino acids. This entry belongs to a study of T-cell reconstitution after alpha-beta-depleted transplantation in children. Construction of the TCRbeta library involved unique molecular identifiers. TCRdb reprocessed the PCR reads via MiXCR and lists one record per CDR3 protein. The top ten hold roughly 2.7% of the sample, which has about 240,000 distinct CDR3 sequences, roughly 25% seen once.

The source is a girl aged 2 to 10 with Fanconi anemia, due to receive a stem cell transplant. Sequencing was performed on PBMCs, taken before TCRalphabeta/CD19-depleted stem cell transplant. J is TRBJ2-7 and V is TRBV29-1; 12 bases are shared with TRBD2. The CDR3 DNA follows: TGCAGCGTCCTAGCGGGAGGGCCCCCCTACGAGCAGTACTTC. Encoded protein: CSVLAGGPPYEQYF.